These 30 T cell receptor beta chains originate from one sample sequenced in a study of blood T cell repertoires in COVID-19. Method: immunoSEQ multiplex PCR; TCRdb's copy keeps in-frame clones and lacks some. The sample holds hundreds of thousands of clones, about nine tenths seen once. Sequencing was done on a sample of PBMCs or T cells enriched from blood (not recorded which). The source of these receptors is a woman in her late teens or twenties who had recovered from COVID-19.

This chain links TRBV30 with TRBJ2-3; 8 nucleotides align to TRBD2. Trimming took 5 bases from V and 6 from J; bases not matched to a gene: 4. The CDR3 is 12 amino acids. CDR1 is GTSNPN, CDR2 SVGIG, per germline (reference sequence). The CDR3 DNA reads TGTGCCTGGGGGACTAGGACGGATACGCAGTATTTT. It codes for CAWGTRTDTQYF. The full variable domain, rest sourced from reference TRBV30 and TRBJ2-3, is SQTIHQWPATLVQPVGSPLSLECTVEGTSNPNLYWYRQAAGRGLQLLFYSVGIGQISSEVPQNLSASRPQDRQFILSSKKLLLSDSGFYLCAWGTRTDTQYFGPGTRLTVL.

The rearrangement links TRBV4-3 to TRBJ2-7; D might be TRBD2 (6 bases). This CDR3 region has 15 residues. V was pared by 3 bases and J by 4 bases, with 16 bases between. The V gene's germline CDR1 is LGHNA and CDR2 YSLEER. CDR3 nucleotides: TGCGCCAGCAGCCAGAGTCCGGGGGTCCAATACGAGCAGTACTTC. It yields the protein CASSQSPGVQYEQYF.

This chain connects TRBV3-1 (or the pseudogene TRBV3-2) to TRBJ1-1; D possibly corresponds to TRBD1 (6 bases). This CDR3 is 15 amino acids long. V was shortened by 5 bases and J by 5 bases, with 18 bases between the two germline ends. The germline V gene encodes CDR1 LGHDT and CDR2 YNNKEL (reference sequence). The CDR3 sequence is CASSTRTALETEAFF. CDR3 sequence (DNA): TGTGCCAGCAGCACAAGGACAGCCCTGGAGACTGAAGCTTTCTTT.

In its sample, this clone was seen once. The rearrangement joins TRBV7-6 to TRBJ1-5; 10 nucleotides align to TRBD1. J was trimmed by 6 bases and V by 5 bases; bases with no gene match: 10. Germline V gene sequence: CDR1 SGHVS, CDR2 FNYEAQ. This CDR3 is built from 16 residues. CDR3 sequence: CASSPDPTGGLQPQHF. The DNA of the CDR3 is TGTGCCAGCAGCCCCGACCCGACAGGGGGCCTTCAGCCCCAGCATTTT. Complete variable domain (other parts from reference TRBV7-6 and TRBJ1-5): GAGVSQSPRYKVTKRGQDVALRCDPISGHVSLYWYRQALGQGPEFLTYFNYEAQQDKSGLPNDRFSAERPEGSISTLTIQRTEQRDSAMYRCASSPDPTGGLQPQHFGDGTRLSIL.

The genes are TRBV5-6 and TRBJ2-3; 10 nucleotides agree with TRBD1. V was clipped by 4 bases and J by 6 bases; unmatched bases: 14. This CDR3 has 17 amino acids. Germline loops: CDR1 SGHDT, CDR2 YYEEEE. Here the CDR3 DNA reads TGTGCCAGCAGCCCGGACCTAGGACAGGGGGGGTCGGATACGCAGTATTTT. Translated, it gives CASSPDLGQGGSDTQYF.

This chain uses TRBV27 with TRBJ2-1; D possibly corresponds to TRBD2 (6 bases). Looked up from germline, CDR1 is MNHEY and CDR2 is SMNVEV (reference sequence). The CDR3 is made up of 16 amino acids. The V end was cut by 3 bases, the J end by 0 bases, with 12 bases between. CDR3 DNA sequence: TGTGCCAGCAGTTTCGAGCGGGCCCGCTCCTACAATGAGCAGTTCTTC. Its protein product is CASSFERARSYNEQFF.

The chain couples TRBV13 to TRBJ1-2; D is unresolved. This CDR3 is 14 amino acids long. Between the trimmed V and J ends, which lost 5 bases and 5 bases, there was a span of 15 bases. The germline gives CDR1 PRHDT, CDR2 FYEKMQ (reference sequence). DNA of the CDR3: TGTGCCAGCAGCCTCACCAAGCCCACTTATGGCTACACCTTC. It codes for CASSLTKPTYGYTF.

This chain connects TRBV7-3 to TRBJ1-1, with 7 bases matching TRBD1. The trim removed 2 bases at V and 4 bases at J, leaving 7 bases unmatched. Germline V gene lookup returns CDR1 SGHTA and CDR2 FQGTGA. The CDR3 is 15 amino acids. CDR3 sequence reads: CASSLGDRVGTEAFF. For the CDR3, the DNA is TGTGCCAGCAGCTTAGGTGACAGGGTGGGCACTGAAGCTTTCTTT.

J is TRBJ1-2 and V is TRBV7-9; TRBD1 aligns across 7 bases. V trimming: 5 bases; J trimming: 8 bases; junction bases outside the gene matches: 11. Germline values: CDR1 SEHNR, CDR2 FQNEAQ (reference sequence). The length of the CDR3 is 14 residues. The CDR3 loop reads CASSRLTGPRGYTF. As DNA, the CDR3 is TGTGCCAGCAGCCGACTGACAGGGCCGCGGGGCTACACCTTC.

The chain employs TRBV9 and TRBJ1-2; 10 nucleotides match TRBD1. The CDR3 sequence is 14 residues long. Per the germline V gene, CDR1 is SGDLS and CDR2 is YYNGEE. V gave up 2 bases and J gave up 5 bases; unmatched junction bases: 3. The CDR3 coding sequence is TGTGCCAGCAGCGTCGGGACAGGGGATTATGGCTACACCTTC. Encoded protein: CASSVGTGDYGYTF.

This clone has only one observation. This chain connects TRBV30 to TRBJ1-2; 8 bases map to TRBD1. Germline assignment: CDR1 GTSNPN and CDR2 SVGIG (reference sequence). With V trimmed by 2 bases and J by 0 bases, 5 bases remained unmatched. The CDR3 loop spans 15 amino acids. The CDR3 region is CAWSWDRRANYGYTF. CDR3 nucleotides: TGTGCCTGGAGTTGGGACAGGAGAGCTAACTATGGCTACACCTTC.

This clone was detected a few times. This chain joins TRBV19 and TRBJ2-7; perhaps TRBD2 as D (7 bases). Trimming took 5 bases from V and 2 from J, leaving 13 bases between them. This CDR3 is 14 amino acids long. CDR1 is LNHDA, CDR2 SQIVND, per germline (reference sequence). For the CDR3, the DNA is TGTGCCAGTAGTCCCGCGGGGGCCACCTACGAGCAGTACTTC. Its protein is CASSPAGATYEQYF.

The sample holds one count of this clone. The chain uses TRBV7-2 and TRBJ2-2, with D tentatively TRBD2 (5 bases). CDR3 size: 15 residues. V was pared by 1 base and J by 2 bases, with 8 bases between. Germline values: CDR1 SGHTA, CDR2 FQGNSA. The CDR3 loop reads CASSLGTLNTGELFF. CDR3 nucleotide sequence: TGTGCCAGCAGCTTAGGGACTTTAAACACCGGGGAGCTGTTTTTT.

The chain uses TRBV2 and TRBJ2-3; 7 nucleotides align to TRBD1. J lost 1 base, V lost 5 bases, and 9 bases had no gene match. Looked up from germline, CDR1 is SNHLY and CDR2 is FYNNEI. The CDR3 has 16 amino acids. The chain's CDR3 is CASSSRTGDRTDTQYF. The CDR3 coding sequence is TGTGCCAGCAGTTCCCGAACAGGGGACCGCACAGATACGCAGTATTTT. Full variable domain (outside the CDR3, taken from reference TRBV2 and TRBJ2-3): EPEVTQTPSHQVTQMGQEVILRCVPISNHLYFYWYRQILGQKVEFLVSFYNNEISEKSEIFDDQFSVERPDGSNFTLKIRSTKLEDSAMYFCASSSRTGDRTDTQYFGPGTRLTVL.

The count of this clone is one. This rearrangement joins TRBV5-1 to TRBJ2-3; TRBD1 agrees at 7 bases. Per the germline V gene, CDR1 is SGHRS and CDR2 is YFSETQ. Germline trimming cut 2 bases from V and 5 bases from J; bases unmatched to any gene: 11. This CDR3 contains 16 residues. The CDR3 region is CASSLELTGVGDTQYF. The CDR3 bases are TGCGCCAGCAGCTTAGAACTAACAGGGGTGGGAGATACGCAGTATTTT.

V gene TRBV7-3 combines with J gene TRBJ2-5, with TRBD1 as a possible D gene (5 bases). V dropped 5 bases and J dropped 7 bases, with 20 bases sitting between them. The V gene's germline CDR1 is SGHTA and CDR2 FQGTGA. The CDR3 runs 15 residues. Here the CDR3 reads CASSPLGGALATQYF. CDR3 nucleotides: TGTGCCAGCAGCCCGTTGGGTGGGGCGTTGGCGACCCAGTACTTC.

V and J are TRBV12-3 or TRBV12-4 and TRBJ2-3, with D possibly being TRBD2 (5 bases). This CDR3 comprises 12 residues. V was pared by 5 bases and J by 5 bases, with 8 bases between. The CDR3 reads CASSKGEDTQYF. CDR3 DNA sequence: TGTGCCAGCAGTAAGGGAGAAGATACGCAGTATTTT.

The chain recombines TRBV30 with TRBJ2-5, with 9 bases aligning to TRBD1. Germline V gene sequence: CDR1 GTSNPN, CDR2 SVGIG (reference sequence). V lost 2 bases, J lost 2 bases, and 3 bases stayed unmatched. The CDR3 contains 14 residues. CDR3 amino acids: CAWSTGQGQETQYF. As DNA, the CDR3 is TGTGCCTGGAGTACAGGACAGGGGCAAGAGACCCAGTACTTC.

The gene calls are TRBV6-6 and TRBJ1-1; no reliable D call. CDR1 is MNHNY, CDR2 SVGAGI, per germline (reference sequence). The CDR3 consists of 16 residues. V was trimmed by 0 bases and J by 4 bases, leaving 15 bases between them. CDR3 sequence reads: CASSYSKSIPPTEAFF. The CDR3 DNA reads as TGTGCCAGCAGTTACTCTAAATCTATTCCCCCCACTGAAGCTTTCTTT.

This clone has a single count. The chain carries TRBV6-5 and TRBJ1-1; no clear D gene. The CDR3 is 14 residues long. Trimming took 6 bases from V and 3 from J, leaving 14 bases between them. Germline values: CDR1 MNHEY, CDR2 SVGAGI. This CDR3 is CASSYPGVDTEAFF. As DNA, the CDR3 is TGTGCCAGCAGCTACCCCGGAGTGGACACTGAAGCTTTCTTT.

In this sample, this clone turned up a few times. The chain employs TRBV9 and TRBJ1-2; D gene ambiguous. Germline V gene sequence: CDR1 SGDLS, CDR2 YYNGEE. The V and J ends lost 3 bases and 8 bases respectively, with 11 bases between them. The CDR3 spans 12 residues. CDR3 in amino acids: CASSAGGWGYTF. The CDR3 bases are TGTGCCAGCAGCGCAGGAGGCTGGGGCTACACCTTC.

This chain uses TRBV28 with TRBJ2-1; D might be TRBD1 (6 bases). Deletions cut 5 bases from V and 3 bases from J, with 11 bases between. Germline lookup yields CDR1 MDHEN and CDR2 SYDVKM. This CDR3 has 14 amino acids. This CDR3 reads CASSGGPSYNEQFF. The CDR3 bases are TGTGCCAGCAGTGGGGGCCCTAGCTACAATGAGCAGTTCTTC.

The rearrangement uses TRBV28 and TRBJ1-4; 9 bases map to TRBD1. The germline CDR1 and CDR2 sequences are MDHEN and SYDVKM. The CDR3 consists of 17 residues. V dropped 6 bases and J dropped 2; count of bases not matched to a gene: 10. As DNA, the CDR3 is TGTGCCAGCAGGGCCGTGACAGGGGGGTTGACTAATGAAAAACTGTTTTTT. It encodes CASRAVTGGLTNEKLFF. Together with reference TRBV28 and TRBJ1-4, the CDR3 gives the full variable domain: DVKVTQSSRYLVKRTGEKVFLECVQDMDHENMFWYRQDPGLGLRLIYFSYDVKMKEKGDIPEGYSVSREKKERFSLILESASTNQTSMYLCASRAVTGGLTNEKLFFGSGTQLSVL.

This sequence joins TRBV4-3 and TRBJ1-2, with D tentatively TRBD1 (5 bases). The germline gives CDR1 LGHNA, CDR2 YSLEER. The V end lost 4 bases, the J end lost 6 bases, and 12 bases lay between the germline ends. The CDR3 loop spans 13 amino acids. The CDR3 reads CASSPGVSDGYTF. The CDR3 DNA follows: TGCGCCAGCAGCCCGGGGGTGTCGGATGGCTACACCTTC.

CDR3 coding DNA: TGTGCCAGCAGCCTCTCGACAGTCTCCTACGAGCAGTACTTC. Protein product: CASSLSTVSYEQYF. The chain joins TRBV11-1 to TRBJ2-7; weak D call: TRBD1 (5 bases). The CDR3 contains 14 residues. Trimming took 5 bases from V and 0 from J, leaving 11 bases between them. CDR1 SGHAT and CDR2 FQDESV come from the germline V gene (reference sequence).

The CDR3 region has the DNA TGCAGCGGGGGGGTAGACTACGAGCAGTACTTC. The encoded protein is CSGGVDYEQYF. The chain couples TRBV29-1 to TRBJ2-7; weak D call: TRBD2 (6 bases). The CDR3 has 11 residues. CDR1 SQVTM and CDR2 ANQGSEA come from the germline V gene. V lost 7 bases and J 3 bases, leaving 10 bases between the germline ends.

This clone was recorded once. CDR3 loop: CASSQPPGLIYNSPLHF. As DNA, the CDR3 is TGTGCCAGCAGCCAACCACCGGGATTGATTTATAATTCACCCCTCCACTTT. The V and J genes are TRBV14 and TRBJ1-6; D is ambiguous. The length of the CDR3 is 17 residues. CDR1 and CDR2 (germline): SGHDN, FVKESK. Trimming shortened V by 2 bases and J by 4 bases, and 15 bases separated the two germline ends.

V gene TRBV6-5 combines with J gene TRBJ1-4, with 8 bases lining up with TRBD1. CDR1 and CDR2 (germline): MNHEY, SVGAGI. The CDR3 loop spans 15 amino acids. V lost 5 bases, J lost 4 bases, and 6 bases stayed unmatched. CDR3 sequence reads: CASSTGTGFNEKLFF. The CDR3 DNA sequence: TGTGCCAGCAGTACTGGGACAGGTTTTAATGAAAAACTGTTTTTT.

V usage is TRBV11-1 and J usage is TRBJ2-7; 8 positions match TRBD2. Trimming cost V 5 bases and J 4 bases; bases outside gene matches: 10. The CDR3 has 15 amino acids. Germline assignment: CDR1 SGHAT and CDR2 FQDESV (reference sequence). The CDR3 is CASSPRRGEVYEQYF. The CDR3 region has the DNA TGTGCCAGCAGCCCCAGGCGGGGGGAAGTTTACGAGCAGTACTTC.

The chain employs TRBV3-1 (or the pseudogene TRBV3-2) and TRBJ1-2; 10 positions match TRBD1. The CDR3 length is 15 residues. In germline, CDR1 is LGHDT, CDR2 YNNKEL (reference sequence). Trimming removed 4 bases from V and 6 bases from J; junction bases left unmatched: 8. In DNA form, the CDR3 reads TGTGCCAGCAGCCTTTCCGGGACAGGGGCCAATGGCTACACCTTC. Amino acids: CASSLSGTGANGYTF.